What follows is one T cell receptor (beta chain) and its context. The protocol was immunoSEQ multiplex PCR, while the TCRdb copy is restricted to in-frame clones and leaves out a portion. The sample holds around 81,000 clones, approximately 93% seen once. Germline loops: CDR1 LNHDA, CDR2 SQIVND (reference sequence). Trimming at V came to 6 bases and at J to 8 bases, leaving 7 bases not matched to a gene. This CDR3 contains 14 residues. The sample originates from a study of control samples from healthy donors and cancer patients. The chain is built from TRBV19 and TRBJ2-1, with 10 bases aligning to TRBD2. The sample taken for sequencing was blood. This receptor was identified in a woman aged 25 to 39 in good health. The CDR3 DNA reads as TGTGCCAGTAGCATCAGCGGGGGGGTGGATGAGCAGTTCTTC. Its protein product is CASSISGGVDEQFF.